This T cell receptor (beta chain) was sequenced during a study of shared T cell receptors in the human thymus (dated by TCRdb to the early 2020s). Background on the whole study: The study examined how self-reactive, shared T-cell receptor alpha chains are generated in the human thymus.

On this clone itself: Its antigen is unknown. The sample holds no much larger clone one base away, and base qualities are not on file.

Libraries were constructed by the immunoSEQ multiplex PCR assay. TCRdb took over this immuneACCESS table, retaining in-frame rearrangements with V and J assigned. Such tables are incomplete; in checked studies, under half of the missing clones stem from an unresolved V gene, and the remainder is unexplained. Here the sample has approximately 400,000 clones; roughly 94% occur a single time. In total, the top ten clones hold about 0.02% of the sample. Material: thymocytes. The source is a human donor.

The CDR3 loop reads CASSLVSGGYSSYNEQFF. Here is the DNA: TGTGCCAGCAGCTTAGTTAGCGGGGGCTACTCCTCCTACAATGAGCAGTTCTTC. Recombination connected TRBV7-9 to TRBJ2-1; 9 bases in the junction line up with TRBD2. The CDR3 covers 18 residues, taking in both the cysteine and the phenylalanine. CDR3 DNA only is kept here, 54 bases in frame from base 1. Unmatched junction bases come to 7, with V trimmed by 1 base and J by 0 bases. Taken from the germline V gene (reference sequence), the CDR1 and CDR2 loops are SEHNR and FQNEAQ.